This T cell receptor (beta chain) was retrieved from a study of technical replicates of blood from a handful of donors. Measured with immunoSEQ multiplex PCR; TCRdb has only the in-frame clones, and not every one. The sample holds approximately 79,000 clones, approximately 93% seen once. V was trimmed by 7 bases and J by 1 base, leaving 11 bases between them. Germline V gene data show CDR1 as SQVTM and CDR2 as ANQGSEA. The CDR3 has 12 residues. The origin of this receptor is a human donor in good health. The chain combines TRBV29-1 with TRBJ2-7; tentatively, D is TRBD2 (6 bases). Sequencing input: T cells isolated from PBMCs. The CDR3 coding sequence is TGCAGCGCCCTAGCGCTGTCCTACGAGCAGTACTTC. This encodes CSALALSYEQYF.